A selection of T cell receptor beta chains follows, all from one sample in a study of blood T cell repertoires in COVID-19. TCRdb's copy holds only in-frame clones and misses some; the assay was immunoSEQ multiplex PCR. The sample carries about 260,000 clones, roughly 88% recorded once. Sequences were obtained from peripheral blood. The receptors stem from a woman in her 70s with COVID-19, enrolled during active disease. Both conserved end residues are part of each CDR3. D genes are given only for firm matches. Clone size is given for some rows only: seen once, a few or many times, or a class if the clone is expanded.

D gene | J gene | V gene | clone size | CDR3 DNA | CDR3 protein
TRBD1 | TRBJ1-2 | TRBV7-3 | - | TGTGCCAGCAGCTCTACAGGGGGCTATGGCTACACCTTC | CASSSTGGYGYTF
- | TRBJ1-1 | TRBV5-4 | - | TGTGCCAGCGCGCCGCGGGGGGGTATGAATGAAGCTTTCTTT | CASAPRGGMNEAFF
- | TRBJ2-2 | TRBV5-1 | - | TGCGCCAGCAGCTTGGGAGGGAACACCGGGGAGCTGTTTTTT | CASSLGGNTGELFF
TRBD1 | TRBJ1-5 | TRBV19 | - | TGTGCCAGTAGTTCCCCGGGACAGGGCTCTCAGCCCCAGCATTTT | CASSSPGQGSQPQHF
TRBD1 | TRBJ1-1 | TRBV19 | - | TGTGCCACTACTCTGCGCAGGGGGTACACTGAAGCTTTCTTT | CATTLRRGYTEAFF
- | TRBJ2-7 | TRBV20-1 | - | TGCAGTGCTAGGGACTTCTACGAGCAGTACTTC | CSARDFYEQYF
- | TRBJ2-5 | TRBV10-3 | - | TGTGCCACCCGGACTGAGGGTGAGACCCAGTACTTC | CATRTEGETQYF
- | TRBJ1-1 | TRBV19 | - | TGTGCCAGTAGTATACTCCCACAGAACACTGAAGCTTTCTTT | CASSILPQNTEAFF
- | TRBJ2-3 | TRBV12-5 | once | TGTGCTAGTGGTTTGGTAGCGGAACCATGGGATACGCAGTATTTT | CASGLVAEPWDTQYF
TRBD2 | TRBJ2-1 | TRBV5-1 | - | TGCGCCAGCTGGACTAGCGGGATCCACAATGAGCAGTTCTTC | CASWTSGIHNEQFF
- | TRBJ1-4 | TRBV18 | once | TGTGCCAGCTCACCTTTGCCCCACTCCAGGGCCCGCAATGAAAAACTGTTTTTT | CASSPLPHSRARNEKLFF
TRBD1 | TRBJ1-2 | TRBV28 | - | TGTGCCAGCAGTCTAGGGACAGGTATAGGTGTGCATGGCTACACCTTC | CASSLGTGIGVHGYTF
- | TRBJ2-7 | TRBV15 | - | TGTGCCACCAGCAGAGTACGAGGGAGCGAGCAGTACTTC | CATSRVRGSEQYF
TRBD1 | TRBJ1-1 | TRBV28 | once | TGTGCCAGCAGTTTATACGGCCAGGGGGGCGCTTTCTTT | CASSLYGQGGAFF
- | TRBJ1-1 | TRBV18 | - | TGTGCCAGCTCACTAGTCGAGGACACTGAAGCTTTCTTT | CASSLVEDTEAFF
TRBD2 | TRBJ2-1 | TRBV3-1/TRBV3-2 | - | TGTGCCAGCAGCCAACGGACTAGCGGCCCCAGTTTTCGGGCCTACAATGAGCAGTTCTTC | CASSQRTSGPSFRAYNEQFF
- | TRBJ2-2 | TRBV21-1 | once | TGTGCCAGCAGCCCCCCCAGACTAGCGGGCCTCTTCCGGGGTACCGGGGAGCTGTTTTTT | CASSPPRLAGLFRGTGELFF
- | TRBJ2-3 | TRBV5-4 | - | TGTGCCAGCAGCTTGGTTGGGGGCGCTCTAAATACGCAGTATTTT | CASSLVGGALNTQYF
TRBD2 | TRBJ2-1 | TRBV7-3 | - | TGTGCCAGCAGCTCCGTAGGCCGACTAGGGACTAGCGCTTACAATGAGCAGTTCTTC | CASSSVGRLGTSAYNEQFF
TRBD1 | TRBJ2-1 | TRBV30 | - | TGTGCCTGGAGGCGAAAACAGGGGAGCTCCTACAATGAGCAGTTCTTC | CAWRRKQGSSYNEQFF
TRBD1 | TRBJ2-7 | TRBV27 | - | TGTGCCAGCAGTAGAGGGACAGCCTACGAGCAGTACTTC | CASSRGTAYEQYF
TRBD1 | TRBJ2-6 | TRBV7-3 | - | TGTGCCAGCAGGGGACAGTCCTCCGCGGGCGGGGCCAACGTCCTGACTTTC | CASRGQSSAGGANVLTF
- | TRBJ2-1 | TRBV19 | - | TGTGCCAGTAGTATCGACAGGTTACTTTACAATGAGCAGTTCTTC | CASSIDRLLYNEQFF
TRBD1 | TRBJ1-2 | TRBV6-1 | - | TGTGCCAGCAGTGAATCGGGCAGGGGGCACTACACCTTC | CASSESGRGHYTF
- | TRBJ2-1 | TRBV9 | - | TGTGCCAGCAGCCTCAGGACGGGGGATGAGCAGTTCTTC | CASSLRTGDEQFF
- | TRBJ1-2 | TRBV12-3/TRBV12-4 | - | TGTGCCAGCAGCCCGGGGGGGAATGGCTACACCTTC | CASSPGGNGYTF
- | TRBJ1-2 | TRBV2 | - | TGTGCCAGCAGTGTCAGGTTCTCTTTCGCTAACTATGGCTACACCTTC | CASSVRFSFANYGYTF
- | TRBJ1-5 | TRBV19 | - | TGTGCCGGGGGGGGTGATAGCAATCAGCCCCAGCATTTT | CAGGGDSNQPQHF
- | TRBJ1-6 | TRBV6-4 | few | TGTGCCAGCAGTGCGGAGGGGAGTTCACCCCTCCACTTT | CASSAEGSSPLHF
TRBD2 | TRBJ2-2 | TRBV19 | - | TGTGCCAGTAGTATAGGCCTAGCGGGAGGCGCTAACACCGGGGAGCTGTTTTTT | CASSIGLAGGANTGELFF
- | TRBJ1-1 | TRBV5-1 | - | TGCGCCAGCAGTCAGGGCCTTGAAGCTTTCTTT | CASSQGLEAFF
- | TRBJ1-3 | TRBV18 | few | TGTGCCAGCTCACCACAGGGGTCCGGAAACACCATATATTTT | CASSPQGSGNTIYF
- | TRBJ2-7 | TRBV11-2 | - | TGTGCCAGCAGCTCCCGGGTTGACTACGAGCAGTACTTC | CASSSRVDYEQYF
TRBD1 | TRBJ1-1 | TRBV7-9 | - | TGTGCCAGCAGCCAAGGGGACAGCTCGGGCACTGAAGCTTTCTTT | CASSQGDSSGTEAFF
TRBD1 | TRBJ2-5 | TRBV18 | - | TGTGCCAGCTCACCAGGGGACAGGGGAGAGACCCAGTACTTC | CASSPGDRGETQYF
TRBD1 | TRBJ1-3 | TRBV29-1 | - | TGCAGCGTTGGGGGGACAGGGCGAGTCGGTGGAAACACCATATATTTT | CSVGGTGRVGGNTIYF
- | TRBJ2-1 | TRBV28 | - | TGTGCCAGCAGTTTATCAGGTAGCTCCTACAATGAGCAGTTCTTC | CASSLSGSSYNEQFF
- | TRBJ1-2 | TRBV18 | few | TGTGCCAGCTCACCACAGGACAGAGGGGTTGGCTACACCTTC | CASSPQDRGVGYTF
- | TRBJ2-7 | TRBV29-1 | - | TGCAGCGTTGTCCCAGGGACCTACGAGCAGTACTTC | CSVVPGTYEQYF
- | TRBJ1-2 | TRBV24-1 | - | TGTGCCACCAGTACGATTGGCGGGAGGAACTATGGCTACACCTTC | CATSTIGGRNYGYTF
- | TRBJ1-6 | TRBV10-3 | - | TGTGCCATCAGTGAGAGGTCGGCAATTACAGGGCAATCACCCCTCCACTTT | CAISERSAITGQSPLHF
- | TRBJ2-5 | TRBV14 | - | TGTGCCAGCAGCCGCATGGGAGCTGGGGAGACCCAGTACTTC | CASSRMGAGETQYF
- | TRBJ2-5 | TRBV11-2 | - | TGTGCCAGCACCCGATCGCCTGGACAGCAAGAGACCCAGTACTTC | CASTRSPGQQETQYF
TRBD1 | TRBJ1-1 | TRBV3-1/TRBV3-2 | once | TGTGCCAGCAGCCGACCGGGACAGCTGAACACTGAAGCTTTCTTT | CASSRPGQLNTEAFF
- | TRBJ2-1 | TRBV2 | - | TGTGCCGGAGCCCGGAGGCGAAATGAGCAGTTCTTC | CAGARRRNEQFF
- | TRBJ2-2 | TRBV30 | - | TGTGCCTGGAGTGCAACCGGGGAGCTGTTTTTT | CAWSATGELFF
TRBD2 | TRBJ2-5 | TRBV6-1 | - | TGTGCCAGCAGTGAATGGTCTAGCGGGGTTGAGACCCAGTACTTC | CASSEWSSGVETQYF
- | TRBJ1-5 | TRBV19 | - | TGTGCCAGTAGTATCTCGGACAATGGGCAGCCCCAGCATTTT | CASSISDNGQPQHF
TRBD1 | TRBJ1-1 | TRBV5-4 | - | TGTGCCAGCAGCTCCGGGACAGGGAACTTCATGAACACTGAAGCTTTCTTT | CASSSGTGNFMNTEAFF